The next 26 T cell receptor beta chains were all read from a single sample in a study of T cell clonotyping in hematopoietic cell transplantation. Using immunoSEQ multiplex PCR, the repertoire was profiled, and TCRdb retains in-frame clones only, with some absent. The table records 9,000 to 13,000 clones, roughly 89% of them present only once. The sample consisted of PBMCs, taken 100 days after allogeneic stem cell transplant. These receptors were taken from a female patient aged 60 to 70 who had an allogeneic stem cell transplant from an unrelated donor, so the T cells may come from the graft donor. Some clones in this sample may be carry-over from other donors' samples.

This chain joins TRBV19 and TRBJ2-7, with a weak D call TRBD1 (5 bases). The V gene's germline CDR1 is LNHDA and CDR2 SQIVND (reference sequence). This CDR3 region has 15 residues. Deletions cut 3 bases from V and 3 bases from J, with 15 bases between. As DNA, the CDR3 is TGTGCCAGTAGTATTGGACACGATCCAAGCTACGAGCAGTACTTC. Translated: CASSIGHDPSYEQYF.

This clone appeared a single time. The J gene is TRBJ1-3, the V gene TRBV6-1; a possible D gene is TRBD1 (6 bases). The CDR3 runs 14 residues. Between the trimmed V and J ends, which lost 7 bases and 4 bases, there was a span of 14 bases. CDR1 is MNHNS and CDR2 is SASEGT in the germline V gene. The CDR3: CASTSGDIGNTIYF. CDR3 DNA sequence: TGTGCCAGCACCTCAGGGGACATCGGAAACACCATATATTTT.

The chain couples TRBV7-2 to TRBJ1-5; D possibly corresponds to TRBD1 (6 bases). V was trimmed by 1 base and J by 6 bases, leaving 10 bases between them. Per the germline V gene, CDR1 is SGHTA and CDR2 is FQGNSA. The CDR3 is made up of 14 amino acids. DNA of the CDR3: TGTGCCAGCAGCTTAGAGGGGGTTAGTCAGCCCCAGCATTTT. This codes for CASSLEGVSQPQHF.

The V gene is TRBV19, the J gene TRBJ2-3; TRBD2 matches 13 bases. Germline-derived CDR1 and CDR2 are LNHDA and SQIVND (reference sequence). This CDR3 contains 13 residues. V shed 7 bases and J 8 bases; nucleotides not matched to a gene: 3. CDR3 loop: CASTGTSGVTQYF. CDR3 DNA sequence: TGTGCCAGTACGGGGACTAGCGGGGTTACGCAGTATTTT.

The J gene is TRBJ2-1, the V gene TRBV25-1; TRBD1 agrees at 8 bases. Trimming removed 3 bases from V and 8 bases from J; junction bases left unmatched: 6. CDR3 length: 14 residues. The germline gives CDR1 MGHDK, CDR2 SYGVNS. Here the CDR3 reads CASSENRGEDEQFF. In DNA form, the CDR3 reads TGTGCCAGCAGTGAGAACAGGGGGGAGGATGAGCAGTTCTTC.

The chain is built from TRBV4-2 and TRBJ2-2, with TRBD2 as a possible D gene (6 bases). Trimming pared 0 bases from V and 9 bases from J, leaving 17 bases between. This CDR3 has 16 residues. CDR1 and CDR2 (germline): LGHNA, YNFKEQ. The CDR3 DNA reads as TGTGCCAGCAGCCAAGAGGCGGGAATTCTTTATCGGGAGCTGTTTTTT. Its translation is CASSQEAGILYRELFF.

The CDR3 loop reads CASSFSSYNEQFF. Here the CDR3 DNA reads TGTGCCAGCAGCTTCTCCTCCTACAATGAGCAGTTCTTC. This rearrangement joins TRBV7-3 to TRBJ2-1, with no clear D. The CDR3 length is 13 residues. From germline, CDR1 is SGHTA and CDR2 FQGTGA. V lost 3 bases to trimming and J lost 0 bases, with 3 bases between them. Complete variable domain (other parts from reference TRBV7-3 and TRBJ2-1): GAGVSQTPSNKVTEKGKYVELRCDPISGHTALYWYRQSLGQGPEFLIYFQGTGAADDSGLPNDRFFAVRPEGSVSTLKIQRTERGDSAVYLCASSFSSYNEQFFGPGTRLTVL.

The CDR3 nucleotides read TGTGCCTGGAGACTATTGGGGCGTAACGGTGGCTACACCTTC. Translation gives CAWRLLGRNGGYTF. V is TRBV30 and J is TRBJ1-2; TRBD1 might be the D (5 bases). V was shortened by 3 bases and J by 7 bases, with 18 bases between the two germline ends. The CDR3 runs to 14 residues. Germline V CDR1 and CDR2: GTSNPN, SVGIG (reference sequence).

V gene TRBV4-2 combines with J gene TRBJ1-2; 9 positions agree with TRBD1. Germline lookup yields CDR1 LGHNA and CDR2 YNFKEQ. The CDR3 runs to 15 residues. The J segment lost 6 bases and the V segment lost 5 bases, leaving 10 bases of the junction unmatched. The CDR3, as DNA: TGTGCCAGCAGCTTACGTACAGGGGGCGGCGATGGCTACACCTTC. Protein product: CASSLRTGGGDGYTF.

This chain uses TRBV5-8 with TRBJ1-1; 7 bases agree with TRBD1. CDR3 length equals 17 residues. Germline V CDR1 and CDR2: SGHTS, YDEGEE. V shed 1 base and J 1 base; nucleotides not matched to a gene: 10. The CDR3 DNA is TGTGCCAGCAGCTTGAGGAGGGGGCGAGGAGGGAACACTGAAGCTTTCTTT. Translating gives CASSLRRGRGGNTEAFF.

The V gene is TRBV4-3, the J gene TRBJ2-3, with 10 nucleotides matching TRBD2. The CDR3 runs to 16 residues. Germline V gives CDR1 LGHNA, CDR2 YSLEER. Trimming took 2 bases from V and 4 from J; bases not matched to a gene: 6. CDR3 nucleotide sequence: TGCGCCAGCAGCCAAAGCAGCGGGAGGGCCCCAGATACGCAGTATTTT. It translates to CASSQSSGRAPDTQYF.

J is TRBJ1-5 and V is TRBV15; 10 positions match TRBD1. The CDR3 covers 16 residues. V trimming: 1 base; J trimming: 5 bases; junction bases outside the gene matches: 5. Germline CDR1 is LNHNV and CDR2 is YYDKDF (reference sequence). As DNA, the CDR3 is TGTGCCACCAGCAGAGTACGGGGGACAGGGGATCAGCCCCAGCATTTT. Its translation: CATSRVRGTGDQPQHF.

This chain links TRBV7-3 with TRBJ1-5; D gene unclear. This CDR3 has 13 amino acids. The V end lost 1 base, the J end lost 0 bases, and 1 base lay between the germline ends. From germline, CDR1 is SGHTA and CDR2 FQGTGA. The CDR3 loop is CASSLSSNQPQHF. The CDR3 DNA sequence: TGTGCCAGCAGCTTAAGTAGCAATCAGCCCCAGCATTTT.

This chain connects TRBV18 to TRBJ1-1; 10 bases are shared with TRBD1. V trimming: 5 bases; J trimming: 2 bases; junction bases outside the gene matches: 14. CDR3 length: 18 residues. Germline V lookup: CDR1 KGHSH, CDR2 LQKENI. DNA of the CDR3: TGTGCCAGCTCATCTCGACTGGACAGGGGGATAGGCAACACTGAAGCTTTCTTT. Translating gives CASSSRLDRGIGNTEAFF. Together with reference TRBV18 and TRBJ1-1, the CDR3 gives the full variable domain: NAGVMQNPRHLVRRRGQEARLRCSPMKGHSHVYWYRQLPEEGLKFMVYLQKENIIDESGMPKERFSAEFPKEGPSILRIQQVVRGDSAAYFCASSSRLDRGIGNTEAFFGQGTRLTVV.

The chain links TRBV19 to TRBJ2-3; D uncertain. The V gene's germline CDR1 is LNHDA and CDR2 SQIVND (reference sequence). There are 14 residues in the CDR3. The germline V and J ends were trimmed by 5 bases and 1 base, with 10 bases remaining between them. CDR3 protein: CASSVGPGTDTQYF. CDR3 nucleotides: TGTGCCAGTAGTGTCGGGCCTGGCACAGATACGCAGTATTTT. The variable domain in full, with the rest retrieved from reference TRBV19 and TRBJ2-3, is DGGITQSPKYLFRKEGQNVTLSCEQNLNHDAMYWYRQDPGQGLRLIYYSQIVNDFQKGDIAEGYSVSREKKESFPLTVTSAQKNPTAFYLCASSVGPGTDTQYFGPGTRLTVL.

This clone occurred once. The J gene is TRBJ2-7, the V gene TRBV28; the D is unclear. The CDR3 is 13 amino acids. Trimming stripped 5 bases from V and 5 bases from J, with 13 bases between. Germline CDR1 and CDR2: MDHEN and SYDVKM. The CDR3 loop reads CASSTPTVHEQYF. The CDR3 DNA sequence: TGTGCCAGCAGTACCCCTACAGTACACGAGCAGTACTTC.

The chain recombines TRBV5-1 with TRBJ1-4; D is perhaps TRBD1 (5 bases). CDR1 is SGHRS and CDR2 is YFSETQ in the germline V gene. V lost 1 base, J lost 8 bases, and 18 bases lay in between. This CDR3 spans 16 amino acids. The CDR3 reads CASSLWGSRDGEKLFF. CDR3 sequence (DNA): TGCGCCAGCAGCTTGTGGGGGTCCCGGGACGGGGAAAAACTGTTTTTT.

The rearrangement joins TRBV6-5 to TRBJ2-1, with unresolved D. This CDR3 has 14 amino acids. Per germline, CDR1 MNHEY and CDR2 SVGAGI. The V gene lost 6 bases and the J gene lost 0 bases, with 9 bases spanning the gap. The CDR3 nucleotides are TGTGCCAGCAGGCAGCCTTACTCCTACAATGAGCAGTTCTTC. Translated: CASRQPYSYNEQFF.

This rearrangement joins TRBV4-1 to TRBJ2-7; 10 bases align to TRBD1. J lost 4 bases, V lost 1 base, and 10 bases had no gene match. The V gene's germline CDR1 is MGHRA and CDR2 YSYEKL. This CDR3 comprises 17 residues. The chain's CDR3 is CASSQGHGTGVGYEQYF. CDR3 DNA sequence: TGCGCCAGCAGCCAAGGACACGGGACAGGGGTTGGGTACGAGCAGTACTTC.

This chain joins TRBV28 and TRBJ1-2, with 7 bases lining up with TRBD1. The V gene's germline CDR1 is MDHEN and CDR2 SYDVKM. CDR3 size: 15 residues. The J segment lost 4 bases and the V segment lost 3 bases, leaving 8 bases of the junction unmatched. CDR3 sequence: CASSFTGDHGYGYTF. The CDR3 DNA sequence: TGTGCCAGCAGTTTCACAGGGGATCATGGCTATGGCTACACCTTC.

The gene calls are TRBV18 and TRBJ1-1, with no clear D. V was pared by 8 bases and J by 0 bases, with 10 bases between. The germline gives CDR1 KGHSH, CDR2 LQKENI. The CDR3 has 13 amino acids. The CDR3 DNA reads as TGTGCCAGCAGGGAGGGAGTGAACACTGAAGCTTTCTTT. Translated, it gives CASREGVNTEAFF.

V and J are TRBV4-1 and TRBJ2-1; 9 nucleotides agree with TRBD1. The CDR3 loop spans 17 amino acids. The V gene end was trimmed by 2 bases and the J gene end by 2 bases; junction bases not matched to a gene: 7. Per germline, CDR1 MGHRA and CDR2 YSYEKL. For the CDR3, the DNA is TGCGCCAGCAGCCAATTTACAGGGGGCAATACCTACAATGAGCAGTTCTTC. Translating it yields CASSQFTGGNTYNEQFF.

A single count supports this clone. The genes are TRBV28 and TRBJ2-6; D is perhaps TRBD2 (6 bases). This CDR3 is 16 amino acids long. Germline V gene sequence: CDR1 MDHEN, CDR2 SYDVKM. With 5 bases removed from V and 0 bases from J, the gap between germline ends came to 11 bases. The CDR3 here is CASSPWGDSGANVLTF. CDR3 sequence (DNA): TGTGCCAGCAGTCCGTGGGGGGACTCTGGGGCCAACGTCCTGACTTTC.

The genes are TRBV5-8 and TRBJ2-5, with D possibly TRBD1 on 5 matching bases. This CDR3 has 15 amino acids. Germline V gives CDR1 SGHTS, CDR2 YDEGEE. Trimming removed 0 bases at V and 0 bases at J, with 9 bases between. This CDR3 reads CASSLAGHYQETQYF. CDR3 nucleotides: TGTGCCAGCAGCTTGGCAGGGCATTACCAAGAGACCCAGTACTTC.

This rearrangement joins TRBV2 to TRBJ2-7, with a weak D call TRBD1 (7 bases). This CDR3 spans 12 amino acids. Germline V gene sequence: CDR1 SNHLY, CDR2 FYNNEI. The V end lost 11 bases, the J end lost 7 bases, and 18 bases lay between the germline ends. The CDR3 reads CAGGQEAGEQYF. As DNA, the CDR3 is TGTGCCGGAGGACAGGAGGCGGGGGAGCAGTACTTC.

The chain recombines TRBV29-1 with TRBJ2-1, with 7 positions matching TRBD1. This CDR3 region has 14 residues. Germline V gene lookup returns CDR1 SQVTM and CDR2 ANQGSEA. With V trimmed by 5 bases and J by 4 bases, 8 bases remained unmatched. The CDR3 is CSVIQGKGYNEQFF. The CDR3 DNA is TGCAGCGTTATACAGGGGAAGGGTTACAATGAGCAGTTCTTC.